This TCR beta chain was captured in a study of identical twins. Findings and limits, study-wide: Memory repertoires showed no such pattern, whereas abundant cord blood beta clonotypes carried fewer insertions. Models underestimated out-of-frame TCR alpha sharing in monozygotic twins. Weaker excess sharing between twins was seen in beta out-of-frame sequences.

Addition of a universal primer site occurred through template switching, and cDNA carried unique molecular identifiers. One entry per CDR3 protein results from TCRdb running MiXCR on the 5' RACE reads. Of about 690,000 distinct CDR3 sequences in the sample, 6.1% were seen once. CDR3 length: 15 amino acids. CDR1 is SGHVS and CDR2 is FNYEAQ in the germline V gene. V gave up 5 bases and J gave up 1 base, with 14 bases separating them. Ten or more counts support this clonotype. Its antigen is unknown. The genes are TRBV7-6 and TRBJ1-1; possible D gene TRBD1, 6 bases. This TCR was recovered from a man between 18 and 29 years old in good health. The sequenced sample consisted of naive T cells sorted from blood. The CDR3 protein is CASSLGGSGNTEAFF. In DNA form, the CDR3 reads TGTGCCAGCAGCCTAGGGGGGTCCGGGAACACTGAAGCTTTCTTT.